A selection of T cell receptor beta chains follows, all from one sample in a study of T cell changes during pregnancy in multiple sclerosis. Repertoires were generated with immunoSEQ multiplex PCR, while TCRdb's copy carries only in-frame clones and drops some. The sample lists tens of thousands of clones, around nine tenths occurring once. The sequencing used CD4+ T cells from peripheral blood mononuclear cells, collected before pregnancy. The receptors shown here come from a female donor with multiple sclerosis, enrolled in a pregnancy study. CDR3s include the opening cysteine and the closing phenylalanine or tryptophan. The order of the fields is J gene, V gene, D gene, clone size, CDR3 DNA, CDR3 protein. The D gene is left open where the match is weak. Clone size is stated in some rows and not others, as once, few, many or a class when expanded.

>TRBJ2-5|TRBV6-5|-|-
TGTGCCAGCAGTCCTGACAGACAAGAGACCCAGTACTTC
CASSPDRQETQYF
>TRBJ1-6|TRBV7-9|-|-
TGTGCCAGCAGCTTAGTGGGCCAGAATAATTCACCCCTCCACTTT
CASSLVGQNNSPLHF
>TRBJ1-1|TRBV6-5|-|-
TGTGCCAGCAGTTACTCGCCCGGGGGGGTGAACACTGAAGCTTTCTTT
CASSYSPGGVNTEAFF
>TRBJ1-1|TRBV12-5|TRBD1|-
TGTGCTAGTGGTTTGCAGACAGGGGGGGAGAACACTGAAGCTTTCTTT
CASGLQTGGENTEAFF
>TRBJ2-5|TRBV5-4|-|-
TGTGCCAGCAACAGGGATCAAGAGACCCAGTACTTC
CASNRDQETQYF
>TRBJ2-3|TRBV10-3|-|-
TGTGCCGCGAGGTCCACGGATACGCAGTATTTT
CAARSTDTQYF
>TRBJ2-3|TRBV10-2|-|-
TGCGCCAGCAGACGGGAGAGCGGGACAGATACGCAGTATTTT
CASRRESGTDTQYF
>TRBJ1-1|TRBV30|-|few
TGTGCCTGGAGTGCGGTACTCGGTACTGAAGCTTTCTTT
CAWSAVLGTEAFF
>TRBJ1-1|TRBV5-1|-|-
TGCGCCAGCAGCTTGGTCCTTATGAACACTGAAGCTTTCTTT
CASSLVLMNTEAFF
>TRBJ2-3|TRBV27|-|-
TGTGCCAGCAGTACCCGACTCCCGGGAAAATTAGATACGCAGTATTTT
CASSTRLPGKLDTQYF
>TRBJ2-1|TRBV15|TRBD1|-
TGTGCCACCAGCAGAGATAGGGACAGGGTCAATGAGCAGTTCTTC
CATSRDRDRVNEQFF
>TRBJ2-1|TRBV28|TRBD2|-
TGTGCCAGCAGCTCACCGACTAGCGGGAGAAGGAATGAGCAGTTCTTC
CASSSPTSGRRNEQFF
>TRBJ2-7|TRBV28|-|-
TGTGCCAGCAGTTCTCCCCGGGGTTCGGAAGAGCAGTACTTC
CASSSPRGSEEQYF
>TRBJ1-2|TRBV30|-|-
TGTGCCTGGAGTACGGTCCGGTACACCTTC
CAWSTVRYTF
>TRBJ1-1|TRBV5-1|TRBD1|-
TGCGCCAGCAGCTACCGACAGGGAAACACTGAAGCTTTCTTT
CASSYRQGNTEAFF
>TRBJ2-2|TRBV7-9|TRBD2|-
TGTGCCAGCAGCCCTCGGACTAGCGGGACCGGGGAGCTGTTTTTT
CASSPRTSGTGELFF
>TRBJ2-2|TRBV19|-|-
TGTGCCAGTAAGGTAGCGGTAAACACCGGGGAGCTGTTTTTT
CASKVAVNTGELFF
>TRBJ1-2|TRBV15|-|-
TGTGCCACCAGCAGCTTCAAGGGGGTACAGGCCACTTACTATGGCTACACCTTC
CATSSFKGVQATYYGYTF
>TRBJ1-1|TRBV2|-|-
TGTGCCAGCCGGCGCGACCCCGGACAGTTGAACACTGAAGCTTTCTTT
CASRRDPGQLNTEAFF
>TRBJ1-5|TRBV27|TRBD1|-
TGTGCCAGCAGTCCAAGACAGGGTTTGAGCAATCAGCCCCAGCATTTT
CASSPRQGLSNQPQHF
>TRBJ2-5|TRBV7-3|-|-
TGTGCCAGCAGCCCGAGGACAGTACCCTCCGAGACCCAGTACTTC
CASSPRTVPSETQYF
>TRBJ1-5|TRBV19|TRBD1|once
TGTGCCAGTAGTATAGACGGGACAGGGGGCCGTGGGAGCAATCAGCCCCAGCATTTT
CASSIDGTGGRGSNQPQHF
>TRBJ1-5|TRBV9|-|-
TGTGCCAGCAGCGGAGGGGAGGGGCCAAATCAGCCCCAGCATTTT
CASSGGEGPNQPQHF
>TRBJ1-2|TRBV9|-|-
TGTGCCAGCAGCGCCGGGTGGGGGGGGCAGGGCGGAGGCTACACCTTC
CASSAGWGGQGGGYTF
>TRBJ1-4|TRBV28|TRBD1|-
TGTGCCAGCAGATCACGAACAGGGGGCGATGTCGATAATGAAAAACTGTTTTTT
CASRSRTGGDVDNEKLFF
>TRBJ2-1|TRBV5-4|-|once
TGTGCCAGCGACTTTGGAGGTGAGCAGTTCTTC
CASDFGGEQFF
>TRBJ2-2|TRBV30|TRBD2|-
TGTGCCTGGATGGGACTAGCCCGCACCGGGGAGCTGTTTTTT
CAWMGLARTGELFF
>TRBJ2-7|TRBV7-7|TRBD1|-
TGTGCCAGCAGCCCAGAGACAGGGGGCTACGAGCAGTACTTC
CASSPETGGYEQYF
>TRBJ2-3|TRBV27|TRBD2|-
TGTGCCAGCAGTGCTAGCGGGTACAGAACAGATACGCAGTATTTT
CASSASGYRTDTQYF
>TRBJ1-1|TRBV19|-|-
TGTGCCAGTACCAAAGGAGTTGGCGGCGCAGAAGCTTTCTTT
CASTKGVGGAEAFF
>TRBJ2-5|TRBV5-1|TRBD2|-
TGCGCCAGCAGCGGGGGACTAGCGGGAGAGACCCAGTACTTC
CASSGGLAGETQYF
>TRBJ2-1|TRBV5-1|TRBD2|-
TGCGCCAGCAGCTTGCGCGTTAGCGGGGGTAGCTCCTACAATGAGCAGTTCTTC
CASSLRVSGGSSYNEQFF
>TRBJ1-1|TRBV27|TRBD1|-
TGTGCCAGCAGGGACAGGGGGATGAACACTGAAGCTTTCTTT
CASRDRGMNTEAFF
>TRBJ2-5|TRBV7-3|TRBD2|-
TGTGCCAGCCGTCCTAGCGGGGTGGAGACCCAGTACTTC
CASRPSGVETQYF
>TRBJ2-3|TRBV5-4|-|-
TGTGCCAGCAGCCCGGTGGGACTCCCCACAGATACGCAGTATTTT
CASSPVGLPTDTQYF
>TRBJ1-1|TRBV18|-|once
TGTGCCAGCTCACCCGGGACTTTAATGAACACTGAAGCTTTCTTT
CASSPGTLMNTEAFF
>TRBJ2-1|TRBV7-9|-|-
TGTGCCAGCAGCTTAGGGTGGCAGGGCAATGAGCAGTTCTTC
CASSLGWQGNEQFF
>TRBJ2-3|TRBV10-3|TRBD1|-
TGTGCCATCAGGGGGACAGGACTTGTAGATACGCAGTATTTT
CAIRGTGLVDTQYF
>TRBJ2-5|TRBV11-1|-|few
TGTGCCAGCAGCCCCCGACAGCCCCAAGAGACCCAGTACTTC
CASSPRQPQETQYF
>TRBJ1-5|TRBV30|-|-
TGTGCCTGGAGTGTATCCGCGGGGGGTTTCGGCAATCAGCCCCAGCATTTT
CAWSVSAGGFGNQPQHF
>TRBJ2-5|TRBV19|-|-
TGTGCCAGTAGTTATGGGTCGGGTGAGACCCAGTACTTC
CASSYGSGETQYF
>TRBJ2-3|TRBV6-1|-|few
TGTGCCACCTCCTCCACAGATACGCAGTATTTT
CATSSTDTQYF
>TRBJ2-1|TRBV2|-|-
TGTGCCAGCAGTCTCGACAGGTACAATGAGCAGTTCTTC
CASSLDRYNEQFF
>TRBJ2-7|TRBV2|-|once
TGTGCCAGCAGGGTGACTTACGAGCAGTACTTC
CASRVTYEQYF
>TRBJ1-5|TRBV11-2|-|-
TGTGCCAGCAGCTTAGATCAGGGCCTTCAGCCCCAGCATTTT
CASSLDQGLQPQHF
>TRBJ1-4|TRBV15|-|-
TGTGCCACCAGCAGCGGGGGGCTGGCTAATGAAAAACTGTTTTTT
CATSSGGLANEKLFF
>TRBJ2-7|TRBV7-8|-|once
TGTGCCAGCAGTTCGACAGGACCGTCCTACGAGCAGTACTTC
CASSSTGPSYEQYF